One and the same sample provided the 9 T cell receptor beta chains below, sequenced in a study of T cells in Graves' hyperthyroidism and ophthalmopathy. Amplification yielded TCR beta CDR3 regions, with RNA transcripts as the source. HTBI primers were employed in a first-round RT-PCR of the TCR CDR3. TCRdb analysed the multiplex PCR reads with MiXCR anew, one entry per CDR3 protein. Among about 300,000 distinct CDR3 sequences listed, roughly 15% were seen once. The specimen was blood. Receptors were obtained from a man aged 25-45 years with Graves' hyperthyroidism.

This clonotype was picked up many times. V usage is TRBV9 and J usage is TRBJ1-2; maybe TRBD1 (6 bases). The CDR3 covers 13 residues. CDR1 SGDLS and CDR2 YYNGEE come from the germline V gene. V lost 0 bases to trimming and J lost 3 bases, with 6 bases between them. CDR3 in amino acids: CASSVGTDYGYTF. In DNA, the CDR3 is TGTGCCAGCAGCGTAGGGACAGACTATGGCTACACCTTC.

This clonotype was observed at least ten times. This chain joins TRBV2 and TRBJ1-2; D unclear. The CDR3 has 13 amino acids. Germline V gene lookup returns CDR1 SNHLY and CDR2 FYNNEI. V lost 2 bases and J 3 bases, leaving 7 bases between the germline ends. The CDR3 reads CASSERPDYGYTF. The CDR3 DNA reads TGTGCCAGCAGTGAAAGGCCGGACTATGGCTACACCTTC.

Notes on this clonotype: A much bigger clone sits one base away, suggesting this may be a read error. The genes are TRBV12-5 and TRBJ2-5; unclear D gene. The CDR3 sequence is 13 residues long. Germline V gives CDR1 LGHNT, CDR2 FRNRAP. The CDR3 loop reads CAGGFGSRETQYF. In nucleotides, the CDR3 is TGTGCTGGTGGTTTTGGTAGCCGAGAGACCCAGTACTTC.

The chain joins TRBV7-2 to TRBJ2-1, with D unclear. CDR3 length equals 17 residues. Between the trimmed V and J ends, which lost 3 bases and 4 bases, there was a span of 19 bases. Looked up from germline, CDR1 is SGHTA and CDR2 is FQGNSA. In DNA form, the CDR3 reads TGTGCCAGCAGCTTTTCTGAGGACGAGACCTCATACAATGAGCAGTTCTTC. Its translation: CASSFSEDETSYNEQFF.

This clonotype was seen many times. J is TRBJ1-2 and V is TRBV3-1; no reliable D call. The germline V gene encodes CDR1 LGHDT and CDR2 YNNKEL (reference sequence). The CDR3 sequence is 15 residues long. Trimming cost V 1 base and J 3 bases, with 12 bases left between them. In nucleotides, the CDR3 is TGTGCCAGCAGCCAAGGTAGTACGGCTGACTATGGCTACACCTTC. This sequence encodes CASSQGSTADYGYTF.

This clonotype was recorded at least ten times. The V call is TRBV5-5, the J call TRBJ1-1; the match to TRBD1 covers 9 bases. The CDR3 is made up of 15 amino acids. With V trimmed by 6 bases and J by 3 bases, 9 bases remained unmatched. CDR1 and CDR2 from the germline V gene are SGHKS and YYEKEE (reference sequence). In DNA, the CDR3 is TGTGCCAGCACTATGACAGGGGGGAAAGACACTGAAGCTTTCTTT. Translated, it gives CASTMTGGKDTEAFF.

This clonotype has only a few counts. V usage is TRBV12-3 or TRBV12-4 and J usage is TRBJ2-1, with D possibly TRBD2 on 5 matching bases. CDR3 length: 19 residues. Trimming shortened V by 3 bases and J by 15 bases, and 36 bases separated the two germline ends. CDR3 in amino acids: CASSFIVSGSGLTNRWMFF. DNA of the CDR3: TGTGCCAGCAGTTTTATCGTTTCGGGTAGTGGACTCACAAACCGTTGGATGTTCTTC.

This clonotype was recorded once. This chain joins TRBV6-4 and TRBJ1-1; perhaps TRBD1 as D (6 bases). CDR1 MRHNA and CDR2 SNTAGT come from the germline V gene. The V end was cut by 4 bases, the J end by 8 bases, with 17 bases between. This CDR3 has 14 residues. The chain's CDR3 is CASSAQGGMTEAFF. CDR3 bases: TGTGCCAGCAGTGCGCAAGGGGGGATGACGGAAGCTTTCTTT.

As regards this clonotype: The germline gene is not matched at one end of the junction; a read error may be the cause. This rearrangement joins TRBV7-2 to TRBJ2-7; D perhaps matches TRBD2 (5 bases). This CDR3 region has 15 residues. Per germline, CDR1 SGHTA and CDR2 FQGNSA. The DNA of the CDR3 is TGTGCCAGCAGCCTAGCCGCACAGAGCTCCTACGAGCAGTACTTC. Its translation is CASSLAAQSSYEQYF.